These T cell receptor beta chains were read from a single sample in a study of T cells after yellow fever vaccination. TCRdb processed the 5' RACE reads anew with MiXCR; each CDR3 protein has one entry. The sample contains about 96,000 distinct CDR3 sequences, approximately 9% of which appear only once. This sample comprised CD8+ T cells not binding an NS4B(214-222) dextramer, sorted from PBMCs, obtained around 15 days after the first yellow fever vaccination. Source of these receptors: a man aged 18-30 years who received the YFV17D yellow fever vaccine. Both conserved end residues are part of each CDR3. D genes are given only for firm matches. Only some rows state a clone size, as once, few, many or a class for expanded clones.

J | V | size | D | CDR3 | DNA
TRBJ1-1 | TRBV5-1 | few | - | CASFYGGQNTEAFF | TGCGCCAGCTTCTACGGAGGGCAGAACACTGAAGCTTTCTTT
TRBJ2-7 | TRBV7-9 | - | TRBD1 | CASSPNSPGQRFYEQYF | TGTGCCAGCAGCCCGAACTCTCCGGGACAGCGTTTCTACGAGCAGTACTTC
TRBJ1-5 | TRBV7-6 | few | - | CASSKGADIKSNQPQHF | TGTGCCAGCAGCAAGGGAGCCGATATTAAGAGCAATCAGCCCCAGCATTTT
TRBJ1-6 | TRBV4-1 | - | TRBD1 | CASSQLPGTGAYSPLHF | TGCGCCAGCAGCCAGCTCCCAGGGACAGGGGCCTATTCACCCCTCCACTTT
TRBJ1-2 | TRBV5-1 | - | TRBD1 | CASSVDRDNYGYTF | TGCGCCAGCAGCGTGGACAGGGATAACTATGGCTACACCTTC
TRBJ2-1 | TRBV9 | few | - | CASSRGSNEQFF | TGTGCCAGCAGCCGGGGCAGCAATGAGCAGTTCTTC
TRBJ1-1 | TRBV12-3/TRBV12-4 | few | - | CALGLLGPEAFF | TGTGCCCTCGGACTACTGGGGCCTGAAGCTTTCTTT
TRBJ2-1 | TRBV7-6 | - | TRBD2 | CASSPGGLAGDEQFF | TGTGCCAGCAGCCCCGGGGGACTAGCGGGGGATGAGCAGTTCTTC
TRBJ2-3 | TRBV29-1 | - | TRBD1 | CSVEGVGTEGDTQYF | TGCAGCGTTGAAGGTGTGGGGACAGAAGGGGATACGCAGTATTTT
TRBJ2-5 | TRBV6-2/TRBV6-3 | - | - | CATALSGWLKTQYF | TGTGCCACCGCGCTTTCGGGGTGGTTAAAGACCCAGTACTTC
TRBJ2-5 | TRBV5-4 | - | - | CASSPGTSPIETQYF | TGTGCCAGCAGCCCTGGGACATCACCCATAGAGACCCAGTACTTC
TRBJ2-1 | TRBV18 | many | TRBD1 | CASSPEDRVYNEQFF | TGTGCCAGCTCACCGGAGGACAGGGTGTACAATGAGCAGTTCTTC
TRBJ1-1 | TRBV27 | - | - | CASSIDTGGTEAFF | TGTGCCAGCAGCATTGACACGGGGGGAACTGAAGCTTTCTTT
TRBJ1-1 | TRBV6-2/TRBV6-3 | - | - | CASSPTLMNTEAFF | TGTGCCAGCAGCCCGACACTAATGAACACTGAAGCTTTCTTT
TRBJ2-1 | TRBV5-1 | few | - | CASSLDLNNEQFF | TGCGCCAGCAGCTTGGACCTGAACAATGAGCAGTTCTTC
TRBJ2-6 | TRBV5-1 | - | TRBD1 | CASSTRTGGFGSGANVLTF | TGCGCCAGCAGCACCCGGACAGGGGGATTTGGCTCTGGGGCCAACGTCCTGACTTTC
TRBJ1-1 | TRBV5-5 | few | - | CASSLGASRSTEAFF | TGTGCCAGCAGCTTGGGAGCGTCCAGGAGCACTGAAGCTTTCTTT
TRBJ2-5 | TRBV3-1 | - | - | CASSRGGAQETQYF | TGTGCCAGCAGCCGGGGCGGGGCTCAAGAGACCCAGTACTTC
TRBJ2-5 | TRBV4-1 | few | TRBD2 | CASRDGTTGEETQYF | TGCGCCAGCAGAGACGGGACTACCGGGGAGGAGACCCAGTACTTC
TRBJ2-1 | TRBV7-3 | few | TRBD2 | CASSFGLAVYNEQFF | TGTGCCAGCAGCTTTGGTCTAGCGGTATACAATGAGCAGTTCTTC
TRBJ2-1 | TRBV9 | few | TRBD2 | CASSVSGGVYNEQFF | TGTGCCAGCAGCGTGAGCGGGGGGGTCTACAATGAGCAGTTCTTC
TRBJ2-1 | TRBV5-1 | many | TRBD1 | CASSLTGGNEQFF | TGCGCCAGCAGCTTAACAGGGGGCAATGAGCAGTTCTTC
TRBJ1-1 | TRBV19 | once | TRBD1 | CASSGWDRGNTEAFF | TGTGCCAGTAGTGGATGGGACAGGGGGAACACTGAAGCTTTCTTT
TRBJ1-2 | TRBV29-1 | - | - | CSVEGSGYGYTF | TGCAGCGTTGAAGGGAGTGGCTATGGCTACACCTTC
TRBJ1-2 | TRBV11-2 | few | - | CASSLNLGYTF | TGTGCCAGCAGCTTGAATCTAGGCTACACCTTC
TRBJ2-1 | TRBV11-3 | few | TRBD1 | CASSSGQGWNEQFF | TGTGCCAGCAGCTCAGGACAGGGGTGGAATGAGCAGTTCTTC
TRBJ1-1 | TRBV7-2 | few | - | CASSFWGDTEAFF | TGTGCCAGCAGCTTTTGGGGGGACACTGAAGCTTTCTTT
TRBJ2-7 | TRBV19 | - | TRBD1 | CASTSGTGAYEQYF | TGTGCCAGTACCTCCGGGACAGGAGCCTACGAGCAGTACTTC
TRBJ2-2 | TRBV5-8 | - | - | CASSFRTLGLLFF | TGTGCCAGCAGCTTCCGGACCCTAGGTCTGCTGTTTTTT